The source of this TCR beta chain is a study of CD8+CD57+ T cells in acquired aplastic anemia. Study-wide context: Sorting CD4+ and CD8+ cells gave DNA averaging 3.2 ug.

CDR3 length equals 16 residues. Germline V gene data show CDR1 as MGHRA and CDR2 as YSYEKL. V was pared by 0 bases and J by 6 bases, with 12 bases between. This clonotype has ten or more counts. Its cognate antigen is unknown. Study-wide results and caveats: Patients and controls shared roughly 30 CD8+ CDR3 sequences, which appeared highly expressed in patients and within their immunodominant clones.

For CDR3 and TCR beta VDJ profiling, genomic DNA was the template used. One entry per CDR3 protein, called by TCRdb with MiXCR from the reads. The repertoire holds some 200,000 distinct CDR3 sequences, with roughly half as singletons. Patients chosen for sequencing had shown CD8+CD57+ cell expansion by flow cytometry. This sequence originates from a human donor with aplastic anemia. This chain connects TRBV4-1 to TRBJ1-6; possible D gene TRBD1, 6 bases. The sample taken for sequencing was sorted CD4+, CD8+, or CD8+CD57+ T cells (not recorded which) from PBMCs. The CDR3: CASSQEWGAGNSPLHF. DNA for the CDR3: TGCGCCAGCAGCCAAGAATGGGGGGCAGGTAATTCACCCCTCCACTTT.